The present TCR beta chain was sequenced within a study of neurological immune-mediated disorders. This clonotype has a count of ten or more. This CDR3 has 15 amino acids. V shed 2 bases and J 0 bases; nucleotides not matched to a gene: 2. Via MiXCR, TCRdb re-called the 5' RACE reads, giving one row per CDR3 protein. The sample lists approximately 66,000 distinct CDR3 sequences; 4.5% were seen once. This chain uses TRBV12-3 or TRBV12-4 with TRBJ1-1; 8 positions match TRBD1. The sequence derives from a man aged 30 to 45 with multiple sclerosis. The sequencing input was PBMCs. The CDR3 bases are TGTGCCAGCAGTTTAAGGGACAGGCTGAACACTGAAGCTTTCTTT. Residues: CASSLRDRLNTEAFF.